This TCR beta chain was profiled in a study of CD8 T cells in ankylosing spondylitis. Study-wide findings and caveats: What appeared characteristic of ankylosing spondylitis blood was a TCR beta motif of 7 or 8 highly homologous variants.

On this clonotype itself: Its matching antigen is unknown.

The CDR3 runs to 14 residues. CDR1 DFQATT and CDR2 SNEGSKA come from the germline V gene (reference sequence). Trimming removed 3 bases from V and 1 base from J, with 9 bases in between. Researchers built TCR beta libraries using quantitative 5'-RACE with molecular barcodes. TCRdb re-derived calls from the 5' RACE reads in MiXCR, one entry per CDR3 protein. The sample has 750,000 to 850,000 distinct CDR3 sequences; 12% are singletons. Input material: blood, either unsorted or a sorted T cell fraction (not recorded which). This chain connects TRBV20-1 to TRBJ2-2; D is unclear. The sequence derives from a male donor with ankylosing spondylitis. DNA for the CDR3: TGCAGTGCTAGTCCTATCTTGAACACCGGGGAGCTGTTTTTT. The encoded protein is CSASPILNTGELFF.